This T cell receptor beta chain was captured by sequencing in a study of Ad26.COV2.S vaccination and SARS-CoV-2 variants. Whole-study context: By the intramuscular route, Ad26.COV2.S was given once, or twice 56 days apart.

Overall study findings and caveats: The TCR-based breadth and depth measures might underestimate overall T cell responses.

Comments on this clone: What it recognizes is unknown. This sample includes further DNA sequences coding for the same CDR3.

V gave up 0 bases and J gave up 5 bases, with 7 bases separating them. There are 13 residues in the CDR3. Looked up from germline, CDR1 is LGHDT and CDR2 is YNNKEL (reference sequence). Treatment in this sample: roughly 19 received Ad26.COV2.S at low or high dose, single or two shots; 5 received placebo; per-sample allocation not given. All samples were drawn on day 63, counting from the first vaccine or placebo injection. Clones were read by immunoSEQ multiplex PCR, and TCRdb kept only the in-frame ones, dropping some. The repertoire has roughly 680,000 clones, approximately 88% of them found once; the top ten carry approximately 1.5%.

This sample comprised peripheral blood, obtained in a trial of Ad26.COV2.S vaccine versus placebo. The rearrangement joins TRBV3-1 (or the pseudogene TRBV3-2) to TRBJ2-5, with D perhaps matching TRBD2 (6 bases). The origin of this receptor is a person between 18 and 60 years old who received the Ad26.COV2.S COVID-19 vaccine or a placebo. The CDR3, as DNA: TGTGCCAGCAGCCAAGATGGGGGGGAGACCCAGTACTTC. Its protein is CASSQDGGETQYF.